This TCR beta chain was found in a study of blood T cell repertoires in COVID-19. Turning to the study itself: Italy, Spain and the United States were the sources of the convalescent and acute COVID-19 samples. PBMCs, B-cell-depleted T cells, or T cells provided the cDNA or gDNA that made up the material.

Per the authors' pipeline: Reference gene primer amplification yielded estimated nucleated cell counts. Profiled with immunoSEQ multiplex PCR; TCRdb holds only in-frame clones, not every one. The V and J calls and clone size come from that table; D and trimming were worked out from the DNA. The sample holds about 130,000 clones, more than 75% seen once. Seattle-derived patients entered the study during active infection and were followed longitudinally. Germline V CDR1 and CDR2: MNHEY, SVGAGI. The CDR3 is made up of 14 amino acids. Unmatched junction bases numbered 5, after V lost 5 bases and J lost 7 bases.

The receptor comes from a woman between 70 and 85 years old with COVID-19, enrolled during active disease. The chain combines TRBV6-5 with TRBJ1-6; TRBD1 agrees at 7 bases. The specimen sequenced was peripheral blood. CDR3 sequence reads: CASSTPGQNSPLHF. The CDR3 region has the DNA TGTGCCAGCAGTACGCCGGGACAGAATTCACCCCTCCACTTT.